This TCR beta chain came from a study of T cell changes during pregnancy in multiple sclerosis. Clones were sequenced by immunoSEQ multiplex PCR, and TCRdb holds only the in-frame ones, with some missing. The sample carries tens of thousands of clones, 80% to 95% recorded once. CDR3 length equals 16 residues. V lost 4 bases to trimming and J lost 0 bases; unmatched junction nucleotides: 6. The germline gives CDR1 LNHNV, CDR2 YYDKDF (reference sequence). The clonotype was recovered from a female donor with multiple sclerosis, enrolled in a pregnancy study. Input material: peripheral blood. The chain links TRBV15 to TRBJ1-2; 9 bases map to TRBD1. CDR3 DNA sequence: TGTGCCACCAGCACGTTTCGGACAGGGGCTAACTATGGCTACACCTTC. Protein: CATSTFRTGANYGYTF. The whole variable domain, remainder taken from reference TRBV15 and TRBJ1-2, is DAMVIQNPRYQVTQFGKPVTLSCSQTLNHNVMYWYQQKSSQAPKLLFHYYDKDFNNEADTPDNFQSRRPNTSFCFLDIRSPGLGDTAMYLCATSTFRTGANYGYTFGSGTRLTVV.